This T cell receptor (beta chain) was observed in a study of T cell responses to AZD1222 COVID-19 vaccine. A remark on this clone: Its antigen is undetermined.

CDR3 length equals 18 residues. V lost 5 bases and J 1 base, leaving 22 bases between the germline ends. Germline V lookup: CDR1 SGHRS, CDR2 YFSETQ. Sequenced by immunoSEQ multiplex PCR; TCRdb stores in-frame clones only, minus some. The repertoire holds nearly 110,000 clones, with about 90% as singletons. General study points: White British ancestry dominated among donors, who included more females, and clonal diversity was possibly underestimated. It was only a handful of AZD1222 recipients who were seropositive at baseline. Once two AZD1222 doses were given, Spike-specific TCR breadth and depth went up.

The chain combines TRBV5-1 with TRBJ2-1; tentatively, D is TRBD2 (6 bases). The sample here was peripheral blood, taken 28 days after the second AZD1222 dose. The source is an adult who received the AZD1222 COVID-19 vaccine. Here the CDR3 DNA reads TGCGCCAGCAGTGGGGGGAGTGAAGCGGTATTTTCCTACAATGAGCAGTTCTTC. Translating gives CASSGGSEAVFSYNEQFF.